This entry describes one T cell receptor beta chain. Its specificity is not known. These data are taken from a study of long-term antiretroviral therapy in people with HIV. Everyone in the study who had HIV was treated in the United States. The run of the v3.0 immunoSEQ assay was at survey level. The assay was immunoSEQ multiplex PCR, and TCRdb's table has in-frame clones only and misses some. The sample contains approximately 37,000 clones, roughly four fifths of which appear only once. Study-level points and caveats: Whichever time point was examined, clones expanded before ART dominated the repertoire.

V lost 4 bases, J lost 13 bases, and 9 bases lay in between. This CDR3 has 10 residues. Germline-derived CDR1 and CDR2 are SEHNR and FQNEAQ (reference sequence). This clonotype was sampled from a man aged 18 to 30 with HIV. The material was unsorted PBMCs, obtained 1 year after starting antiretroviral therapy. This chain links TRBV7-9 with TRBJ2-3; D gene ambiguous. The CDR3 protein is CASSSLYEYF. DNA of the CDR3: TGTGCCAGCAGCTCGCTATATGAGTATTTT.